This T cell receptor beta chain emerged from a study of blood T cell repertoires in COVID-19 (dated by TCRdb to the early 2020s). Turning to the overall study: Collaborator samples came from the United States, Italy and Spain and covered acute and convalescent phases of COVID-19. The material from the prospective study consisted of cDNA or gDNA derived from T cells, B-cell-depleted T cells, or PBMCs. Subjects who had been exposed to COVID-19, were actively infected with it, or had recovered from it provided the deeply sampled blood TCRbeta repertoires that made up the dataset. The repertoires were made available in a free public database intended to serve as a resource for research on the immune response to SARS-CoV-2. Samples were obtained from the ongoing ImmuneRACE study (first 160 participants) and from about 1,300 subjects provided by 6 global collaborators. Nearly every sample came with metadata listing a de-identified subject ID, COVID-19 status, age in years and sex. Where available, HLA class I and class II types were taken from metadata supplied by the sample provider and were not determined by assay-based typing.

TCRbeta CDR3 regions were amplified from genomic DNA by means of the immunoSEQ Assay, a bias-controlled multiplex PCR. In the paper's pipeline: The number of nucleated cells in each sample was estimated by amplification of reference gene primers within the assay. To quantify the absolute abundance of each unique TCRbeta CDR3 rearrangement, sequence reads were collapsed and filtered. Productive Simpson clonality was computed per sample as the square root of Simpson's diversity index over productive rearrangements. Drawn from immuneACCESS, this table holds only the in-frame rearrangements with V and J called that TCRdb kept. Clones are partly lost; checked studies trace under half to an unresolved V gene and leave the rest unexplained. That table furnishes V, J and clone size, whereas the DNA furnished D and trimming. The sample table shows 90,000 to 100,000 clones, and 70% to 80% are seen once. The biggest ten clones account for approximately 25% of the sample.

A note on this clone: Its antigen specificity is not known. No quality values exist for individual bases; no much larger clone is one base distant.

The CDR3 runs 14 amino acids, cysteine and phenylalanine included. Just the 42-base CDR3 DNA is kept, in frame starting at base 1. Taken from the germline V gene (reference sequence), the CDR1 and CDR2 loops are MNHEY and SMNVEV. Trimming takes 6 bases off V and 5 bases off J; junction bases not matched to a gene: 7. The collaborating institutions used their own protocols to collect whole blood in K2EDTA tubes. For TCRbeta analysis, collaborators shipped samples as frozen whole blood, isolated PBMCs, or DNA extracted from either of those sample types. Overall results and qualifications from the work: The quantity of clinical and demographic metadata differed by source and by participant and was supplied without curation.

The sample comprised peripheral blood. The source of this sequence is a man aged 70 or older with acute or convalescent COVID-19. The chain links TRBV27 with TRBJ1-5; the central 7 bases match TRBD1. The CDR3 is CASSGTDGHQPQHF. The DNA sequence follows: TGTGCCAGCAGCGGGACAGACGGGCATCAGCCCCAGCATTTT.